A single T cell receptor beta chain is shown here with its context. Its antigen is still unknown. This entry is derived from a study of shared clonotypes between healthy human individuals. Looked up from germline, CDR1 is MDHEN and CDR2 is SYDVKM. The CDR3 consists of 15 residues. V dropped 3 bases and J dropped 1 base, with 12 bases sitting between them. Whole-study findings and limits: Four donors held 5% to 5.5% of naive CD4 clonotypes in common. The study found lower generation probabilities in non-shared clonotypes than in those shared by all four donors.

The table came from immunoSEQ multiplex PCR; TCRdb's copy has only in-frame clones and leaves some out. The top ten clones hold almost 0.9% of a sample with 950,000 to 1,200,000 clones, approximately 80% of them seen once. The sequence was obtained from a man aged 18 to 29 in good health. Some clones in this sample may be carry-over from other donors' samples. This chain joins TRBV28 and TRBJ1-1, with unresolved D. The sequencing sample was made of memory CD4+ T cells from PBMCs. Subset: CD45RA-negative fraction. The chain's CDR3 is CASSLLGSANTEAFF. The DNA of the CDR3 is TGTGCCAGCAGTTTGCTGGGATCAGCGAACACTGAAGCTTTCTTT.